These 14 T cell receptor beta chains were sequenced from one sample in a study of cytomegalovirus exposure and HLA in healthy donors. PCR employed 60 Vbeta and 13 Jbeta primers. Assay: immunoSEQ multiplex PCR; the TCRdb copy retains only in-frame clones and omits some. The sample has 100,000 to 150,000 clones; more than 80% are singletons. Material for sequencing was PBMCs. The origin of the receptors is a woman in her thirties or forties in good health and CMV-seropositive.

Only a few counts were recorded for this clone. This chain joins TRBV6-1 and TRBJ2-7; D is possibly TRBD1 (5 bases). The CDR3 sequence is 14 residues long. Germline V gene data show CDR1 as MNHNS and CDR2 as SASEGT. V was pared by 3 bases and J by 4 bases, with 13 bases between. This CDR3 is CASSDAGFSYEQYF. CDR3 DNA: TGTGCCAGCAGTGACGCAGGGTTTTCGTACGAGCAGTACTTC.

The chain has TRBV27 and TRBJ2-1, with a weak D call TRBD2 (5 bases). The CDR3 is 14 amino acids. V lost 9 bases to trimming and J lost 7 bases, with 19 bases between them. The germline CDR1 and CDR2 sequences are MNHEY and SMNVEV (reference sequence). The CDR3 DNA is TGTGCCAGTAGCGCCCCTCCTAGCAAGAATGAGCAGTTCTTC. This encodes CASSAPPSKNEQFF.

The chain uses TRBV28 and TRBJ1-1; D call uncertain. The V end lost 3 bases, the J end lost 4 bases, and 9 bases lay between the germline ends. Germline CDR1 is MDHEN and CDR2 is SYDVKM. The CDR3 length is 13 residues. CDR3 in amino acids: CASSFGRFTEAFF. In DNA, the CDR3 is TGTGCCAGCAGTTTTGGCAGGTTCACTGAAGCTTTCTTT.

The rearrangement uses TRBV6-1 and TRBJ2-6, with D hard to call. CDR3 length equals 16 residues. The V gene lost 1 base and the J gene lost 0 bases, with 7 bases spanning the gap. Germline V CDR1 and CDR2: MNHNS, SASEGT. Here the CDR3 reads CASSEGRHSGANVLTF. Written as DNA, the CDR3 is TGTGCCAGCAGTGAAGGCAGACACTCTGGGGCCAACGTCCTGACTTTC.

This clone turned up a few times. The chain recombines TRBV19 with TRBJ2-5, with TRBD1 identical over 9 bases. Near its end, the DNA agrees better with TRBJ2-7, so the J call may be wrong. The CDR3 is 14 amino acids. The germline gives CDR1 LNHDA, CDR2 SQIVND (reference sequence). CDR3 region: CATTPTGGIYEQYF. In nucleotides, the CDR3 is TGTGCCACCACCCCGACAGGGGGTATCTACGAGCAGTACTTC.

The chain combines TRBV10-3 with TRBJ2-1; 7 bases fit TRBD2. Germline V gene sequence: CDR1 ENHRY, CDR2 SYGVKD. The junction had 6 bases not matched to a gene; V was cut back by 8 bases and J by 5 bases. The CDR3 extends over 13 amino acids. CDR3 region: CAISQSGDNEQFF. CDR3 in DNA: TGTGCCATCTCTCAGAGCGGGGACAATGAGCAGTTCTTC.

This clone came up a few times. The chain employs TRBV14 and TRBJ1-6; D uncertain. The CDR3 consists of 16 residues. V lost 0 bases and J lost 8, with 14 bases in between. Germline loops: CDR1 SGHDN, CDR2 FVKESK. CDR3 loop: CASSQDLGNIDSPLHF. CDR3 bases: TGTGCCAGCAGCCAAGATCTCGGGAATATAGATTCACCCCTCCACTTT.

The table lists this clone with a few counts. This same CDR3 is encoded by further DNA sequences in the sample. The V call is TRBV10-3, the J call TRBJ1-1; unclear D gene. The V end was cut by 9 bases, the J end by 0 bases, with 8 bases between. The germline V gene encodes CDR1 ENHRY and CDR2 SYGVKD. CDR3 length equals 12 residues. CDR3 sequence (DNA): TGTGCCATAGGAGGCTTGAACACTGAAGCTTTCTTT. It translates to CAIGGLNTEAFF.

The chain links TRBV7-2 to TRBJ1-1; D gene unclear. The V end was cut by 6 bases, the J end by 8 bases, with 13 bases between. The CDR3 is made up of 12 amino acids. Germline V gene data show CDR1 as SGHTA and CDR2 as FQGNSA. The CDR3 spells CASRPPRQEAFF. The DNA of the CDR3 is TGTGCCAGCAGACCACCGAGACAAGAAGCTTTCTTT.

This chain joins TRBV27 and TRBJ1-5, with TRBD1 matching over 7 bases. J gave up 0 bases and V 6 bases, and 11 bases lay outside the gene matches. The CDR3 spans 17 residues. Germline CDR1 MNHEY, CDR2 SMNVEV (reference sequence). In nucleotides, the CDR3 is TGTGCCAGCAGGCTACAGGGGCCGACATCTAGCAATCAGCCCCAGCATTTT. Its protein is CASRLQGPTSSNQPQHF.

This clone was seen only a few times. The chain combines TRBV7-7 with TRBJ2-2, with D maybe TRBD2 (6 bases). CDR3 length equals 13 residues. The germline CDR1 and CDR2 sequences are SSHAT and FNYEAQ (reference sequence). This CDR3 is CASGGHLSGELFF. The CDR3 DNA is TGTGCTAGCGGCGGGCATCTGAGCGGGGAGCTGTTTTTT. Full variable domain (rest looked up from reference TRBV7-7 and TRBJ2-2): GAGVSQSPRYKVTKRGQDVTLRCDPISSHATLYWYQQALGQGPEFLTYFNYEAQPDKSGLPSDRFSAERPEGSISTLTIQRTEQRDSAMYRCASGGHLSGELFFGEGSRLTVL.

The J gene is TRBJ1-5, the V gene TRBV10-2; weak D call: TRBD1 (6 bases). The CDR3 totals 14 residues. Germline-derived CDR1 and CDR2 are WSHSY and SAAADI. Trimming removed 7 bases at V and 4 bases at J, with 14 bases between. For the CDR3, the DNA is TGCGCCAGCACTCATACAGGGACAAATCAGCCCCAGCATTTT. It translates to CASTHTGTNQPQHF.

The CDR3: CASSVNTGFAEAFF. Written as DNA, the CDR3 is TGTGCCAGCAGTGTCAATACAGGGTTCGCTGAAGCTTTCTTT. V and J are TRBV2 and TRBJ1-1; perhaps TRBD1 as D (6 bases). Germline V CDR1 and CDR2: SNHLY, FYNNEI. Trimming shortened V by 4 bases and J by 6 bases, and 15 bases separated the two germline ends. The CDR3 runs 14 residues. Full variable domain (remainder filled in from reference TRBV2 and TRBJ1-1): EPEVTQTPSHQVTQMGQEVILRCVPISNHLYFYWYRQILGQKVEFLVSFYNNEISEKSEIFDDQFSVERPDGSNFTLKIRSTKLEDSAMYFCASSVNTGFAEAFFGQGTRLTVV.

The V call is TRBV7-2, the J call TRBJ2-7; 7 nucleotides align to TRBD2. Germline CDR1 is SGHTA and CDR2 is FQGNSA. The CDR3 has 14 amino acids. Trimming cost V 1 base and J 3 bases; bases outside gene matches: 3. CDR3 bases: TGTGCCAGCAGCTTAGAGAGGGACTACTACGAGCAGTACTTC. The encoded protein is CASSLERDYYEQYF.